These 2 T cell receptor beta chains were sequenced from one sample in a study of HIV-infected patients and healthy controls. MiXCR, applied by TCRdb to the 5' RACE reads, yields one record per CDR3 protein. The sample includes tens of thousands of distinct CDR3 sequences, under 25% of them seen just once. Sequencing input: CD4+ T cells from blood. The receptors derive from a human donor in good health.

This clonotype was seen only a few times. The chain couples TRBV2 to TRBJ1-1; D is uncertain. Per germline, CDR1 SNHLY and CDR2 FYNNEI. Deletions cut 5 bases from V and 8 bases from J, with 3 bases between. The CDR3 length is 9 residues. The CDR3 nucleotides read TGTGCCAGCAGTCAGGAAGCTTTCTTT. It codes for CASSQEAFF.

This clonotype was observed a handful of times. The V call is TRBV6-5, the J call TRBJ1-6; D is unresolved. Germline lookup yields CDR1 MNHEY and CDR2 SVGAGI. V was trimmed by 2 bases and J by 9 bases, leaving 14 bases between them. The length of the CDR3 is 15 residues. The CDR3 region is CASSYRLQPGSPLHF. CDR3 nucleotide sequence: TGTGCCAGCAGTTACCGCCTGCAGCCAGGTTCACCCCTCCACTTT.